This T cell receptor beta chain was observed in a study of blood T cells in healthy people across ages. A second PCR of about 6 to 11 cycles used a sample-barcoded 5' primer and a J-beta primer mix. In TCRdb, the 5' RACE reads were re-called with MiXCR into one record per CDR3 protein. This table holds fewer than 1,000,000 distinct CDR3 sequences, roughly 46% found once. Germline-derived CDR1 and CDR2 are DFQATT and SNEGSKA (reference sequence). The CDR3 consists of 18 residues. Healthy Russian Caucasian donors spanned ages about 6 to 95 years. This clonotype was seen a few times. Input material: blood. The sequence came from a man at least 80 years old in good health. V usage is TRBV20-1 and J usage is TRBJ2-5, with 14 bases lining up with TRBD2. The J call is in doubt because the DNA end fits TRBJ2-7 better. This CDR3 reads CSAGGTGTSGSFSYEQYF. The CDR3 DNA reads as TGCAGTGCCGGCGGAACCGGGACTAGCGGGAGTTTCTCCTACGAGCAGTACTTC.